This T cell receptor beta chain is from a study of OX40 agonist ivuxolimab in advanced cancers. Measured with immunoSEQ multiplex PCR; TCRdb has only the in-frame clones, and not every one. This table has about 35,000 clones, less than 80% appearing once. The timepoints at which blood was sampled were baseline, cycle 4 day 1, and cycle 7 day 1. The V and J ends lost 2 bases and 6 bases, in that order; junction bases with no gene match: 9. Looked up from germline, CDR1 is MNHNY and CDR2 is SVGAGI (reference sequence). This CDR3 comprises 15 residues. The sequencing used CD4+ or CD8+ T cells sorted from blood, collected in a trial of the OX40 agonist ivuxolimab. This sequence joins TRBV6-6 and TRBJ2-5; TRBD1 agrees at 7 bases. The receptor's source is an adult with an advanced solid tumor such as melanoma, head and neck, liver or kidney cancer. In DNA, the CDR3 is TGTGCCAGCAGTTACACCGAGGACAGGAGGCAGACCCAGTACTTC. It specifies CASSYTEDRRQTQYF.